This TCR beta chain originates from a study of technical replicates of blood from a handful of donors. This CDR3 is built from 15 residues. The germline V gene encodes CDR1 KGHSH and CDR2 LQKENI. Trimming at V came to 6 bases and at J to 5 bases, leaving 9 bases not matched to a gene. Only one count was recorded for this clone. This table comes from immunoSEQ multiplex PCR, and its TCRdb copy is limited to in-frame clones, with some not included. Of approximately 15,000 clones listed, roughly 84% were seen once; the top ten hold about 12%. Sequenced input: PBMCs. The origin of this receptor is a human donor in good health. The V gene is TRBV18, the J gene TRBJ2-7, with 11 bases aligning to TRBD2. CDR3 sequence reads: CASSPTSGAPHEQYF. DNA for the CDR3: TGTGCCAGCTCGCCGACTAGCGGGGCTCCCCACGAGCAGTACTTC.